These 21 T cell receptor beta chains were sequenced from one sample in a study of blood T cells in healthy people across ages. PCR was performed a second time for about 6 to 12 cycles using a sample-barcoded 5' primer and a J-beta primer mix. TCRdb processed the 5' RACE reads anew with MiXCR; each CDR3 protein has one entry. The table lists around 750,000 distinct CDR3 sequences, roughly 50% of them singletons. Sequenced: blood. The source of these receptors is a man at least 80 years old in good health.

This clonotype was counted a few times. V is TRBV12-3 or TRBV12-4 and J is TRBJ2-3; unclear D gene. V was clipped by 7 bases and J by 5 bases, with 19 bases between them. The length of the CDR3 is 15 residues. DNA for the CDR3: TGTGCCAGCACCCTGGGGTCAGCCGTAGGAGATACGCAGTATTTT. Translated, it gives CASTLGSAVGDTQYF.

This clonotype was detected only a few times. The V gene is TRBV10-3, the J gene TRBJ2-7, with D possibly being TRBD1 (6 bases). Germline V gives CDR1 ENHRY, CDR2 SYGVKD. This CDR3 contains 14 residues. Trimming took off 2 bases at V and 3 bases at J, with 11 bases between the two ends. The CDR3 sequence is CAISEDRSHYEQYF. The CDR3 nucleotides are TGTGCCATCAGTGAGGACAGGTCCCACTACGAGCAGTACTTC.

This clonotype was observed a few times. The V and J genes are TRBV15 and TRBJ1-2; tentatively, D is TRBD1 (5 bases). The CDR3 contains 15 residues. Germline loops: CDR1 LNHNV, CDR2 YYDKDF (reference sequence). The ends were cut back, 5 bases at V and 5 bases at J, with 18 bases in the middle. CDR3 protein: CATSLSTGAGYGYTF. CDR3 nucleotides: TGTGCCACCAGCCTATCTACAGGCGCGGGTTATGGCTACACCTTC.

This clonotype was seen a single time. Germline and junction disagree at one end, which may indicate a read error. V gene TRBV5-1 combines with J gene TRBJ1-2; TRBD1 matches at 9 bases. This CDR3 region has 18 residues. Germline V CDR1 and CDR2: SGHRS, YFSETQ. The CDR3 nucleotides read TGCGCCAGCAGCTTGCGACCTCCGGGACAGGGAACCAACTATGACTACACCTTC. It translates to CASSLRPPGQGTNYDYTF.

The chain joins TRBV5-1 to TRBJ2-7; possibly TRBD2 for D (6 bases). The CDR3 totals 15 residues. Trimming removed 4 bases at V and 9 bases at J, with 23 bases between. Germline-derived CDR1 and CDR2 are SGHRS and YFSETQ. The CDR3 protein is CASSPQIGTPSAQYF. CDR3 nucleotides: TGCGCCAGCAGCCCTCAAATAGGGACTCCCTCAGCGCAGTACTTC.

The rearrangement joins TRBV4-1 to TRBJ2-7; D ambiguous. Trimming pared 1 base from V and 4 bases from J, leaving 14 bases between. CDR1 and CDR2 (germline): MGHRA, YSYEKL. The CDR3 is 15 amino acids. The CDR3 region is CASSQAAVSDYEQYF. In DNA form, the CDR3 reads TGCGCCAGCAGCCAAGCCGCGGTATCAGATTACGAGCAGTACTTC.

The table lists this clonotype with many counts. The chain links TRBV6-1 to TRBJ2-4, with D tentatively TRBD1 (6 bases). Looked up from germline, CDR1 is MNHNS and CDR2 is SASEGT. The CDR3 length is 14 residues. V lost 0 bases, J lost 7 bases, and 10 bases lay in between. CDR3 DNA sequence: TGTGCCAGCAGTGAAGCATGGGGGCCGAACATTCAGTACTTC. Protein sequence: CASSEAWGPNIQYF.

As to this clonotype: One end of the junction fails to match germline, which may point to a read error. The CDR3 spells CVINRPPNYEQYF. The DNA of the CDR3 is TGTGTCATCAACCGGCCCCCAAACTACGAGCAGTACTTC. The J gene is TRBJ2-7, the V gene TRBV10-3, with D uncertain. Germline CDR1 ENHRY, CDR2 SYGVKD. The CDR3 contains 13 residues.

This clonotype was detected many times. V usage is TRBV9 and J usage is TRBJ2-5, with D uncertain. Per the germline V gene, CDR1 is SGDLS and CDR2 is YYNGEE. This CDR3 is 12 amino acids long. Trimming removed 0 bases at V and 4 bases at J, with 4 bases between. The DNA for the CDR3 is TGTGCCAGCAGCGTAGTGGGAGAGACCCAGTACTTC. Protein product: CASSVVGETQYF.

The chain employs TRBV27 and TRBJ2-7, with a tentative D call TRBD2 (6 bases). Germline-derived CDR1 and CDR2 are MNHEY and SMNVEV (reference sequence). Trimming pared 2 bases from V and 3 bases from J, leaving 14 bases between. The CDR3 contains 15 residues. CDR3 DNA sequence: TGTGCCAGCAGTTTAGCGGGGTACCTTTTCTACGAGCAGTACTTC. Amino acids: CASSLAGYLFYEQYF.

Only one count was recorded for this clonotype. At one of its ends the junction is not consistent with the germline gene, which may arise from a read error. The chain is built from TRBV12-3 or TRBV12-4 and TRBJ2-1, with D perhaps matching TRBD2 (6 bases). This CDR3 contains 16 residues. The CDR3 DNA reads as TGCGCCAGCAGCCCCATGGGGGACTGGGCCTACAATGAGCAGTTCTTC. Residues: CASSPMGDWAYNEQFF.

The gene calls are TRBV27 and TRBJ1-5, with a weak D call TRBD1 (5 bases). This CDR3 contains 15 residues. CDR1 and CDR2 from the germline V gene are MNHEY and SMNVEV (reference sequence). Trimming stripped 5 bases from V and 5 bases from J, with 16 bases between. The DNA for the CDR3 is TGTGCCAGCAGTCCGAACACAGGTTCACATCAGCCCCAGCATTTT. Protein sequence: CASSPNTGSHQPQHF.

The CDR3: CASSLSRGYEQYF. CDR3 sequence (DNA): TGTGCCAGCAGTTTGAGCAGGGGCTACGAGCAGTACTTC. V usage is TRBV27 and J usage is TRBJ2-7; a possible D gene is TRBD1 (6 bases). CDR3 size: 13 residues. Germline V gene lookup returns CDR1 MNHEY and CDR2 SMNVEV (reference sequence). V lost 3 bases and J lost 3, with 9 bases in between.

The CDR3 DNA reads TGCAGTGCTAAGGCCCTCATGACTAGCGGGAGCGGCGAGCACAGATACGCGTATTTT. Its translation: CSAKALMTSGSGEHRYAYF. The rearrangement links TRBV20-1 to TRBJ2-3; 12 nucleotides agree with TRBD2. J gave up 14 bases and V 4 bases, and 28 bases lay outside the gene matches. The CDR3 consists of 19 residues. Per germline, CDR1 DFQATT and CDR2 SNEGSKA (reference sequence).

V gene TRBV29-1 combines with J gene TRBJ2-7, with TRBD1 identical over 7 bases. With 6 bases clipped from V and 7 bases from J, the junction kept 21 bases outside the gene matches. The CDR3 loop spans 16 amino acids. Germline values: CDR1 SQVTM, CDR2 ANQGSEA. CDR3 in amino acids: CSVEGAGTAIYNEQYF. In DNA form, the CDR3 reads TGCAGCGTCGAGGGTGCCGGGACAGCCATCTACAATGAGCAGTACTTC.

This clonotype has only a few counts. The rearrangement joins TRBV21-1 to TRBJ2-7; no DNA check was done on the table's D call, TRBD2. TRBV21-1 is designated a pseudogene. This CDR3 is built from 18 residues. CDR3 DNA: TGTGCCAGCAGTCCCGTGGGACTAGCGGGAGAGGGGCCCTACGAGCAGTACTTC. This codes for CASSPVGLAGEGPYEQYF.

The genes are TRBV30 and TRBJ1-4; no clear D gene. Germline V gene lookup returns CDR1 GTSNPN and CDR2 SVGIG (reference sequence). V was pared by 0 bases and J by 6 bases, with 8 bases between. This CDR3 is built from 13 residues. CDR3 sequence: CAWSVRADEKLFF. The CDR3 nucleotides read TGTGCCTGGAGTGTAAGGGCGGATGAAAAACTGTTTTTT. The whole variable domain, filled in from reference TRBV30 and TRBJ1-4, reads SQTIHQWPATLVQPVGSPLSLECTVEGTSNPNLYWYRQAAGRGLQLLFYSVGIGQISSEVPQNLSASRPQDRQFILSSKKLLLSDSGFYLCAWSVRADEKLFFGSGTQLSVL.

This chain joins TRBV12-3 or TRBV12-4 and TRBJ2-3; D not certain. CDR3 length: 13 amino acids. V lost 5 bases and J lost 14, with 20 bases in between. CDR3 sequence reads: CASSPSVHRYAYF. CDR3 sequence (DNA): TGTGCCAGCAGTCCCTCTGTCCACAGATACGCGTATTTT.

This clonotype appeared a few times. V gene TRBV5-1 combines with J gene TRBJ2-7; possibly TRBD2 for D (7 bases). CDR1 is SGHRS, CDR2 YFSETQ, per germline. Trimming removed 7 bases at V and 3 bases at J, with 17 bases between. This CDR3 has 14 residues. The DNA for the CDR3 is TGCGCCAGCCGACCCCCGGGGGGCCGCTACGAGCAGTACTTC. Protein product: CASRPPGGRYEQYF.

The chain employs TRBV7-8 and TRBJ2-1; 8 bases map to TRBD2. With V trimmed by 4 bases and J by 0 bases, 20 bases remained unmatched. This CDR3 has 21 residues. Per germline, CDR1 SGHVS and CDR2 FQNEAQ. The CDR3 sequence is CASSSPSGRLAGTTSYNEQFF. CDR3 DNA sequence: TGTGCCAGCAGCTCCCCGTCCGGGCGATTAGCGGGGACGACCTCCTACAATGAGCAGTTCTTC.

This rearrangement joins TRBV12-3 or TRBV12-4 to TRBJ2-4, with a tentative D call TRBD1 (5 bases). Trimming pared 5 bases from V and 0 bases from J, leaving 14 bases between. The CDR3 loop spans 16 amino acids. CDR3 sequence reads: CASSVTGSLAKNIQYF. For the CDR3, the DNA is TGTGCCAGCAGTGTTACAGGCTCTCTAGCCAAAAACATTCAGTACTTC.